Presented here are 3 T cell receptor beta chains from one specimen sequenced in a study of blood T cell repertoires in COVID-19. TCRdb's table, derived via immunoSEQ multiplex PCR, lists solely in-frame clones and lacks some. Of 150,000 to 200,000 clones in the sample, 65% to 85% were seen once. Input material: peripheral blood. The origin of the receptors is a woman aged 25 to 39 with acute or convalescent COVID-19.

V and J are TRBV28 and TRBJ1-4, with 8 bases aligning to TRBD1. The V gene's germline CDR1 is MDHEN and CDR2 SYDVKM. CDR3 length: 15 amino acids. With V trimmed by 5 bases and J by 6 bases, 8 bases remained unmatched. DNA of the CDR3: TGTGCCAGCAGTCCGAGGACAGGGCTCGATGAAAAACTGTTTTTT. Residues: CASSPRTGLDEKLFF.

This chain connects TRBV28 to TRBJ1-1; the D gene is possibly TRBD1 (6 bases). The V gene lost 3 bases and the J gene lost 1 base, with 9 bases spanning the gap. CDR3 length equals 14 residues. Germline V gene lookup returns CDR1 MDHEN and CDR2 SYDVKM. The CDR3 DNA is TGTGCCAGCAGTTTCAGGGGTGGGAACACTGAAGCTTTCTTT. Its protein product is CASSFRGGNTEAFF. Full variable domain (remainder filled in from reference TRBV28 and TRBJ1-1): DVKVTQSSRYLVKRTGEKVFLECVQDMDHENMFWYRQDPGLGLRLIYFSYDVKMKEKGDIPEGYSVSREKKERFSLILESASTNQTSMYLCASSFRGGNTEAFFGQGTRLTVV.

The genes are TRBV28 and TRBJ1-2, with D possibly being TRBD1 (6 bases). This CDR3 region has 16 residues. Trimming took 5 bases from V and 8 from J, leaving 24 bases between them. Per the germline V gene, CDR1 is MDHEN and CDR2 is SYDVKM. CDR3 sequence (DNA): TGTGCCAGCAGTGCCCAGGAACAGGGTTCTCGGGGCGGCTACACCTTC. Translating gives CASSAQEQGSRGGYTF.